Shown below are 29 T cell receptor beta chains from a single sample sequenced in a study of CD8+CD57+ T cells in acquired aplastic anemia. The template for TCR beta VDJ and CDR3 sequence profiling was genomic DNA. TCRdb called the reads again in MiXCR, with one record for every CDR3 protein. Of some 200,000 distinct CDR3 sequences listed, approximately 60% are singletons. The sequencing sample was made of sorted CD4+, CD8+, or CD8+CD57+ T cells (not recorded which) from PBMCs. These receptor sequences come from a human donor in good health.

J is TRBJ2-7 and V is TRBV20-1; 7 bases map to TRBD2. This CDR3 is built from 13 residues. Germline CDR1 and CDR2: DFQATT and SNEGSKA (reference sequence). V shed 3 bases and J 5 bases; nucleotides not matched to a gene: 7. CDR3 protein: CSARETSFDEQYF. The CDR3 DNA sequence: TGCAGTGCTAGGGAGACTAGCTTCGACGAGCAGTACTTC.

CDR3 residues: CASSGWGRVEQPQHF. DNA for the CDR3: TGTGCCAGCAGTGGGTGGGGAAGAGTAGAGCAGCCCCAGCATTTT. The J gene is TRBJ1-5, the V gene TRBV2; D gene uncertain. Germline lookup yields CDR1 SNHLY and CDR2 FYNNEI. V lost 4 bases and J 7 bases, leaving 17 bases between the germline ends. This CDR3 is built from 15 residues.

The CDR3 region is CATRGLAGGTDTQYF. For the CDR3, the DNA is TGTGCCACCAGAGGGCTAGCGGGAGGTACCGATACGCAGTATTTT. The V call is TRBV15, the J call TRBJ2-3; 11 positions agree with TRBD2. The CDR3 covers 15 residues. With 6 bases clipped from V and 6 bases from J, the junction kept 8 bases outside the gene matches. From germline, CDR1 is LNHNV and CDR2 YYDKDF (reference sequence).

This rearrangement joins TRBV10-3 to TRBJ2-1, with a possible D match to TRBD2 (5 bases). This CDR3 region has 15 residues. Trimming took off 5 bases at V and 1 base at J, with 12 bases between the two ends. CDR1 is ENHRY and CDR2 is SYGVKD in the germline V gene. The CDR3, as DNA: TGTGCCATCAGTTCAACCGGGAATTCCTACAATGAGCAGTTCTTC. Translating gives CAISSTGNSYNEQFF.

This chain uses TRBV4-1 with TRBJ2-7; D is uncertain. The CDR3 sequence is 13 residues long. Deletions cut 0 bases from V and 6 bases from J, with 9 bases between. CDR1 is MGHRA and CDR2 is YSYEKL in the germline V gene. Here the CDR3 DNA reads TGCGCCAGCAGCCAAGATAAGGTTCGCGAGCAGTACTTC. It yields the protein CASSQDKVREQYF.

The chain joins TRBV7-3 to TRBJ2-7, with 9 positions matching TRBD1. The CDR3 has 14 amino acids. Germline V CDR1 and CDR2: SGHTA, FQGTGA. V shed 5 bases and J 4 bases; nucleotides not matched to a gene: 6. As DNA, the CDR3 is TGTGCCAGCAGCCCAAGGACAGGGGAGTACGAGCAGTACTTC. Encoded protein: CASSPRTGEYEQYF.

The V call is TRBV27, the J call TRBJ1-5, with D perhaps TRBD1 (5 bases). Germline V lookup: CDR1 MNHEY, CDR2 SMNVEV (reference sequence). V lost 5 bases and J lost 4, with 15 bases in between. This CDR3 comprises 15 residues. The CDR3 nucleotides are TGTGCCAGCAGTCCCCCTTGGGGGTGGAATCAGCCCCAGCATTTT. Translating gives CASSPPWGWNQPQHF.

The chain recombines TRBV7-2 with TRBJ2-4, with D maybe TRBD1 (5 bases). This CDR3 has 15 residues. Germline CDR1 and CDR2: SGHTA and FQGNSA. The V end was cut by 1 base, the J end by 2 bases, with 9 bases between. This CDR3 is CASSLVDTTKNIQYF. The CDR3 DNA is TGTGCCAGCAGCTTAGTGGACACAACCAAAAACATTCAGTACTTC.

V and J are TRBV27 and TRBJ1-3; D perhaps matches TRBD1 (5 bases). This CDR3 spans 14 amino acids. Germline CDR1 and CDR2: MNHEY and SMNVEV (reference sequence). The V end lost 3 bases, the J end lost 2 bases, and 8 bases lay between the germline ends. CDR3 in amino acids: CASSLGVTGNTIYF. The CDR3 DNA sequence: TGTGCCAGCAGTTTGGGGGTGACTGGAAACACCATATATTTT.

The gene calls are TRBV19 and TRBJ2-3, with 8 nucleotides matching TRBD1. Germline trimming cut 6 bases from V and 3 bases from J; bases unmatched to any gene: 8. Germline V gene lookup returns CDR1 LNHDA and CDR2 SQIVND (reference sequence). This CDR3 region has 15 residues. CDR3 protein: CASSTGGSRTDTQYF. The CDR3 nucleotides read TGTGCCAGTAGCACAGGGGGGAGCCGAACAGATACGCAGTATTTT.

The J gene is TRBJ1-1, the V gene TRBV25-1; D is possibly TRBD1 (6 bases). V was pared by 2 bases and J by 5 bases, with 9 bases between. Germline CDR1 is MGHDK and CDR2 is SYGVNS. The CDR3 is 13 amino acids. CDR3 bases: TGTGCCAGCAGTGAAATTCAGGGGACTGAAGCTTTCTTT. Translated: CASSEIQGTEAFF.

The genes are TRBV29-1 and TRBJ2-3, with 8 bases that match TRBD1. Germline V CDR1 and CDR2: SQVTM, ANQGSEA. Trimming cost V 7 bases and J 0 bases; bases outside gene matches: 6. CDR3 size: 14 residues. For the CDR3, the DNA is TGCAGCGCCCAGAGGACAGGGAGCACAGATACGCAGTATTTT. Translating gives CSAQRTGSTDTQYF.

The CDR3 sequence: CASSLTRNSNQPQHF. DNA of the CDR3: TGTGCCAGCAGTCTGACACGCAATAGCAATCAGCCCCAGCATTTT. The rearrangement uses TRBV2 and TRBJ1-5; D is uncertain. The V and J ends lost 5 bases and 0 bases respectively, with 11 bases between them. Germline CDR1 reads SNHLY; CDR2 reads FYNNEI. The CDR3 extends over 15 amino acids.

The rearrangement links TRBV10-1 to TRBJ2-1, with 12 positions matching TRBD2. Germline CDR1 WNHNN, CDR2 SYGVQD (reference sequence). V gave up 5 bases and J gave up 6 bases; unmatched junction bases: 11. The CDR3 is 17 residues long. The CDR3: CASSYTTSGRTTNEQFF. Here the CDR3 DNA reads TGCGCCAGCAGTTACACCACTAGCGGGAGGACGACCAATGAGCAGTTCTTC.

Only a few counts were recorded for this clonotype. The chain couples TRBV25-1 to TRBJ1-1; maybe TRBD1 (6 bases). The CDR3 is 12 amino acids. Trimming stripped 7 bases from V and 1 base from J, with 7 bases between. Germline V gives CDR1 MGHDK, CDR2 SYGVNS. CDR3 residues: CASTQGNTEAFF. As DNA, the CDR3 is TGTGCCAGCACACAGGGGAACACTGAAGCTTTCTTT.

The V gene is TRBV7-6, the J gene TRBJ2-1; D may be TRBD1 (5 bases). CDR3 length: 14 residues. Between the trimmed V and J ends, which lost 5 bases and 5 bases, there was a span of 13 bases. Germline V CDR1 and CDR2: SGHVS, FNYEAQ. The CDR3 sequence is CASSVVDRDNEQFF. The CDR3 DNA sequence: TGTGCCAGCAGCGTAGTAGACAGAGACAATGAGCAGTTCTTC.

The genes are TRBV20-1 and TRBJ2-5; D unclear. With 6 bases removed from V and 7 bases from J, the gap between germline ends came to 21 bases. CDR3 length: 14 residues. Germline CDR1 DFQATT, CDR2 SNEGSKA (reference sequence). As DNA, the CDR3 is TGCAGTGCCCCAGAAACAAGTCGGCCGGGGACCCAGTACTTC. Translation: CSAPETSRPGTQYF.

This sequence joins TRBV7-3 and TRBJ2-3; 13 nucleotides align to TRBD2. There are 16 residues in the CDR3. V trimming: 4 bases; J trimming: 7 bases; junction bases outside the gene matches: 8. CDR1 SGHTA and CDR2 FQGTGA come from the germline V gene. The CDR3 region is CASSSGLAGDQYTQYF. CDR3 coding DNA: TGTGCCAGCAGCTCCGGACTAGCGGGAGACCAGTATACGCAGTATTTT.

At least ten counts were recorded for this clonotype. The CDR3 sequence is CSARDRDIALLNQPQHF. In DNA form, the CDR3 reads TGCAGTGCTAGAGATCGGGACATCGCCCTACTCAATCAGCCCCAGCATTTT. V is TRBV20-1 and J is TRBJ1-5; D perhaps matches TRBD1 (6 bases). The CDR3 is 17 residues long. Germline CDR1 and CDR2: DFQATT and SNEGSKA (reference sequence). V dropped 0 bases and J dropped 3 bases, with 18 bases sitting between them.

The chain has TRBV20-1 and TRBJ2-7; 9 bases are shared with TRBD1. Germline loops: CDR1 DFQATT, CDR2 SNEGSKA (reference sequence). The J segment lost 2 bases and the V segment lost 2 bases, leaving 4 bases of the junction unmatched. CDR3 length: 14 residues. CDR3 sequence (DNA): TGCAGTGCTAGACCCCGGGACAGGGCCTACGAGCAGTACTTC. Its translation is CSARPRDRAYEQYF.

There are a few counts of this clonotype. The chain combines TRBV10-3 with TRBJ2-7; 9 nucleotides match TRBD1. V was clipped by 3 bases and J by 0 bases; unmatched bases: 15. Germline CDR1 reads ENHRY; CDR2 reads SYGVKD. The CDR3 runs to 19 residues. This CDR3 is CAISDQPGTGKVGSYEQYF. CDR3 in DNA: TGTGCCATCAGTGACCAACCGGGGACAGGGAAAGTTGGCTCCTACGAGCAGTACTTC.

This chain connects TRBV29-1 to TRBJ1-2; 10 bases agree with TRBD1. V shed 0 bases and J 3 bases; nucleotides not matched to a gene: 4. This CDR3 spans 15 amino acids. Germline CDR1 is SQVTM and CDR2 is ANQGSEA. In DNA form, the CDR3 reads TGCAGCGTTGAAGATCTGGGACAGGGGTACTATGGCTACACCTTC. This gives the protein CSVEDLGQGYYGYTF.

This clonotype has at least ten counts. The chain links TRBV6-5 to TRBJ1-1; D remains unclear. CDR1 MNHEY and CDR2 SVGAGI come from the germline V gene. The V and J ends lost 6 bases and 4 bases respectively, with 12 bases between them. The CDR3 sequence is 13 residues long. The CDR3 protein is CASSPGPFTEAFF. In nucleotides, the CDR3 is TGTGCCAGCAGCCCCGGGCCGTTCACTGAAGCTTTCTTT.

The chain has TRBV24-1 and TRBJ2-3, with D uncertain. The germline CDR1 and CDR2 sequences are KGHDR and SFDVKD. This CDR3 contains 14 residues. Deletions cut 4 bases from V and 2 bases from J, with 9 bases between. The CDR3 spells CATSEVLYTDTQYF. CDR3 coding DNA: TGTGCCACCAGTGAAGTCTTATACACAGATACGCAGTATTTT.

The chain couples TRBV9 to TRBJ2-2; D is uncertain. Looked up from germline, CDR1 is SGDLS and CDR2 is YYNGEE. The CDR3 runs 15 residues. V was cut by 2 bases and J by 1 base, with 9 bases left in between. The CDR3 nucleotides read TGTGCCAGCAGCGTCTCCGGGTTGAACACCGGGGAGCTGTTTTTT. It codes for CASSVSGLNTGELFF.

This clonotype was detected once. The J gene is TRBJ2-3, the V gene TRBV5-4; 7 bases are shared with TRBD1. V gave up 3 bases and J gave up 5 bases; unmatched junction bases: 9. This CDR3 comprises 15 residues. The germline V gene encodes CDR1 SGHNT and CDR2 YYREEE (reference sequence). The DNA for the CDR3 is TGTGCCAGCAGCTCCCAAAGGGGACAGAGAGATACGCAGTATTTT. Its protein is CASSSQRGQRDTQYF.

This clonotype was seen a few times. In DNA, the CDR3 is TGTGCCTGGAGCTTGTTAGCGGGTAATGAGCAGTTCTTC. Amino acid sequence: CAWSLLAGNEQFF. The V call is TRBV30, the J call TRBJ2-1; 7 nucleotides match TRBD2. Germline values: CDR1 GTSNPN, CDR2 SVGIG (reference sequence). Trimming cost V 3 bases and J 7 bases; bases outside gene matches: 6. This CDR3 has 13 residues.

This clonotype was counted once. The chain uses TRBV9 and TRBJ1-4; maybe TRBD1 (5 bases). V was cut by 7 bases and J by 4 bases, with 8 bases left in between. CDR3 length: 12 amino acids. Per germline, CDR1 SGDLS and CDR2 YYNGEE. CDR3 in amino acids: CASGRVNEKLFF. CDR3 bases: TGTGCCAGCGGCAGGGTTAATGAAAAACTGTTTTTT.

The sample holds a few counts of this clonotype. The chain has TRBV20-1 and TRBJ2-1; TRBD1 agrees at 12 bases. Per the germline V gene, CDR1 is DFQATT and CDR2 is SNEGSKA (reference sequence). The CDR3 is 15 residues long. Trimming removed 6 bases from V and 5 bases from J; junction bases left unmatched: 8. The CDR3 region is CSAVRGQGANNEQFF. CDR3 in DNA: TGCAGTGCAGTGAGGGGACAGGGGGCCAACAATGAGCAGTTCTTC.